The clone carrying this T cell receptor beta chain was seen a handful of times. Its antigen remains unknown. The sample belongs to a study of blood T cells in healthy people across ages. Trimming pared 10 bases from V and 3 bases from J, leaving 12 bases between. This CDR3 comprises 13 residues. The germline gives CDR1 MGHRA, CDR2 YSYEKL. It was with a sample-barcoded 5' primer and a J-beta primer mix that a second PCR of roughly 7 to 12 cycles was run. Template switching added a 12-random-nucleotide identifier to every cDNA molecule. Each CDR3 protein gets one entry after TCRdb re-called the 5' RACE reads with MiXCR. The table records around 1,000,000 distinct CDR3 sequences, roughly two fifths of them present only once. Whole-study results and caveats: The unknown donor CMV status may have confounded expanded clonotype changes. Higher diversity and more naive CD4+ cells were features of long-lived donors, compared to aged donors. A strong correlation was found between TCR beta diversity and the percentage of naive T cells.

The clonotype originates from a man between 18 and 35 years old in good health. The sequenced sample consisted of blood. The chain carries TRBV4-1 and TRBJ1-4, with D hard to call. For the CDR3, the DNA is TGCGCCACCGCTCCCTTGGCTAATGAAAAACTGTTTTTT. This codes for CATAPLANEKLFF.